This TCR beta chain was sequenced in a study of neurological immune-mediated disorders. Study-wide results and caveats: Private repertoires in all groups were suggested by the absence of shared CDR3 amino acid sequences among expanded clones across subjects.

The authors made cDNA by 5'RACE with 10-nucleotide random UMIs. MiXCR, run by TCRdb on the 5' RACE reads, gives a single entry per CDR3 protein. The table lists about 50,000 distinct CDR3 sequences, around 17% of them singletons. V was shortened by 2 bases and J by 0 bases, with 16 bases between the two germline ends. The CDR3 length is 17 residues. Germline-derived CDR1 and CDR2 are ENHRY and SYGVKD. There are many counts of this clonotype. The antigen remains undetermined. The chain employs TRBV10-3 and TRBJ1-1; no definite D call. This clonotype originated in a man aged 55 to 70 in good health. Specimen: PBMCs. The chain's CDR3 is CAISERRARTVNTEAFF. CDR3 coding DNA: TGTGCCATCAGTGAGCGGAGGGCCCGCACCGTGAACACTGAAGCTTTCTTT.